The 15 T cell receptor beta chains below all came from one sample that was sequenced in a study of blood T cell repertoires in COVID-19. TCRdb's table, derived via immunoSEQ multiplex PCR, lists solely in-frame clones and lacks some. The sample has a few hundred thousand clones; 86% are singletons. The material sequenced was peripheral blood. Receptors originate from a woman aged 25 to 45 with active or convalescent COVID-19.

This chain uses TRBV9 with TRBJ2-3; 7 bases agree with TRBD1. The CDR3 totals 16 residues. With 3 bases clipped from V and 0 bases from J, the junction kept 7 bases outside the gene matches. In germline, CDR1 is SGDLS, CDR2 YYNGEE. The CDR3, as DNA: TGTGCCAGCAGCGCCTTGGGGACAGACAGCACAGATACGCAGTATTTT. It is translated as CASSALGTDSTDTQYF.

The chain is built from TRBV14 and TRBJ2-4, with TRBD1 matching 8 bases. Germline V gene sequence: CDR1 SGHDN, CDR2 FVKESK. The ends lost 2 bases at V and 0 bases at J; junction bases unmatched: 12. This CDR3 spans 19 amino acids. The CDR3, as DNA: TGTGCCAGCAGCCAAAAAGGACAGGGATTAATCCTAGCCAAAAACATTCAGTACTTC. Translating gives CASSQKGQGLILAKNIQYF.

V is TRBV2 and J is TRBJ2-3, with TRBD2 identical over 12 bases. CDR1 and CDR2 (germline): SNHLY, FYNNEI. The trim removed 1 base at V and 4 bases at J, leaving 3 bases unmatched. The CDR3 runs to 16 residues. The CDR3 bases are TGTGCCAGCAGTGAAGGCGGACTAGCGGGGTCAGATACGCAGTATTTT. This translates into CASSEGGLAGSDTQYF.

The V call is TRBV30, the J call TRBJ2-2, with 14 bases lining up with TRBD2. CDR1 is GTSNPN and CDR2 is SVGIG in the germline V gene (reference sequence). The CDR3 sequence is 21 residues long. V shed 0 bases, J shed 6 bases, and the junction held 18 bases outside the gene matches. The CDR3 region is CAWSVDPTSGGAGRFAGELFF. CDR3 in DNA: TGTGCCTGGAGTGTAGACCCGACTAGCGGGGGGGCCGGTCGGTTTGCCGGGGAGCTGTTTTTT. Filled out from reference TRBV30 and TRBJ2-2, the complete variable domain reads SQTIHQWPATLVQPVGSPLSLECTVEGTSNPNLYWYRQAAGRGLQLLFYSVGIGQISSEVPQNLSASRPQDRQFILSSKKLLLSDSGFYLCAWSVDPTSGGAGRFAGELFFGEGSRLTVL.

V usage is TRBV5-6 and J usage is TRBJ1-6; 8 bases fit TRBD1. J was trimmed by 6 bases and V by 6 bases; bases with no gene match: 8. The CDR3 has 15 residues. The germline CDR1 and CDR2 sequences are SGHDT and YYEEEE. DNA for the CDR3: TGTGCCAGCAACTACGGGACAGGCCTTAATTCACCCCTCCACTTT. This sequence encodes CASNYGTGLNSPLHF.

This clone was picked up one time. The J gene is TRBJ1-2, the V gene TRBV4-1, with no clear D. The CDR3 spans 15 residues. Trimming removed 0 bases from V and 2 bases from J, with 10 bases in between. The germline V gene has CDR1 MGHRA and CDR2 YSYEKL. CDR3 region: CASSQEVAGNYGYTF. The CDR3 DNA reads TGCGCCAGCAGCCAAGAAGTGGCGGGAAACTATGGCTACACCTTC.

The rearrangement uses TRBV7-9 and TRBJ1-3; 7 nucleotides line up with TRBD1. This CDR3 contains 19 residues. With V trimmed by 5 bases and J by 0 bases, 16 bases remained unmatched. The germline gives CDR1 SEHNR, CDR2 FQNEAQ (reference sequence). CDR3 protein: CASSPRTGLGSSSGNTIYF. In DNA form, the CDR3 reads TGTGCCAGCAGCCCTCGGACAGGTTTAGGTTCGTCCTCTGGAAACACCATATATTTT. Together with reference TRBV7-9 and TRBJ1-3, the CDR3 gives the full variable domain: DTGVSQNPRHKITKRGQNVTFRCDPISEHNRLYWYRQTLGQGPEFLTYFQNEAQLEKSRLLSDRFSAERPKGSFSTLEIQRTEQGDSAMYLCASSPRTGLGSSSGNTIYFGEGSWLTVV.

The J gene is TRBJ2-3, the V gene TRBV7-9; tentative D call: TRBD2 (5 bases). The CDR3 runs 16 residues. The V end lost 3 bases, the J end lost 6 bases, and 19 bases lay between the germline ends. The V gene's germline CDR1 is SEHNR and CDR2 FQNEAQ (reference sequence). CDR3 in DNA: TGTGCCAGCAGCTTCCGTCCGGGGAGTCACGCGGATACGCAGTATTTT. Its protein is CASSFRPGSHADTQYF.

The genes are TRBV4-3 and TRBJ2-1; 7 positions match TRBD2. Germline-derived CDR1 and CDR2 are LGHNA and YSLEER. This CDR3 is 17 amino acids long. J gave up 0 bases and V 1 base, and 6 bases lay outside the gene matches. CDR3 nucleotides: TGCGCCAGCAGCCAAGTGGCCAGCGGGGCCTCCTACAATGAGCAGTTCTTC. This gives the protein CASSQVASGASYNEQFF.

The genes are TRBV9 and TRBJ2-1, with 14 bases aligning to TRBD2. The V gene's germline CDR1 is SGDLS and CDR2 YYNGEE. The V segment lost 4 bases and the J segment 7 bases; nucleotides outside the gene matches: 4. There are 15 residues in the CDR3. CDR3 residues: CASSPRLAGGNEQFF. DNA of the CDR3: TGTGCCAGCAGCCCTCGACTAGCGGGGGGGAATGAGCAGTTCTTC.

This CDR3 reads CASRSDSYNSPLHF. For the CDR3, the DNA is TGTGCCAGCAGGTCAGACAGTTATAATTCACCCCTCCACTTT. This chain uses TRBV7-8 with TRBJ1-6; D possibly corresponds to TRBD1 (5 bases). There are 14 residues in the CDR3. Germline lookup yields CDR1 SGHVS and CDR2 FQNEAQ. V was pared by 6 bases and J by 4 bases, with 10 bases between.

Worth noting for this clone: The junction differs from germline at one of its ends, possibly a read error. The chain couples TRBV18 to TRBJ1-5, with 8 bases aligning to TRBD1. The CDR3 has 15 amino acids. Germline values: CDR1 KGHSH, CDR2 LQKENI. This chain's CDR3 is CASSQGVGGNQPQHF. The CDR3 nucleotides read TGTGCCAGTTCACAGGGGGTAGGCGGCAATCAGCCCCAGCATTTT.

The rearrangement links TRBV19 to TRBJ2-5, with TRBD2 as a possible D gene (6 bases). V dropped 5 bases and J dropped 10 bases, with 14 bases sitting between them. CDR1 and CDR2 (germline): LNHDA, SQIVND (reference sequence). CDR3 length: 12 residues. The CDR3 sequence is CASSDRGEDQYF. The CDR3 DNA is TGTGCCAGTAGTGACCGAGGGGAGGACCAGTACTTC.

This rearrangement joins TRBV7-2 to TRBJ1-2, with D maybe TRBD1 (6 bases). From germline, CDR1 is SGHTA and CDR2 FQGNSA. V was shortened by 2 bases and J by 0 bases, with 10 bases between the two germline ends. The CDR3 is 15 amino acids. In DNA, the CDR3 is TGTGCCAGCAGCTTAACCAGGGGTACTAACTATGGCTACACCTTC. It specifies CASSLTRGTNYGYTF.

V usage is TRBV9 and J usage is TRBJ1-6, with D unresolved. CDR1 SGDLS and CDR2 YYNGEE come from the germline V gene. The CDR3 is 14 residues long. Trimming removed 1 base from V and 5 bases from J, with 7 bases in between. In nucleotides, the CDR3 is TGTGCCAGCAGCGTATACAGAGATAATTCACCCCTCCACTTT. This encodes CASSVYRDNSPLHF.